Shown below are 2 T cell receptor beta chains from a single sample sequenced in a study of shared clonotypes between healthy human individuals. Profiling relied on immunoSEQ multiplex PCR, and the TCRdb table lists in-frame clones only, not all of them. In the table there are roughly 1,800,000 clones, about 95% of which are singletons. The naive CD8 fraction comprised CD45RO-negative cells positively selected for CCR7 and excluded terminally differentiated effector memory CD45RA+ cells. Specimen: naive CD8+ T cells sorted from blood. These receptors originate from a young man in good health.

The chain joins TRBV7-9 to TRBJ2-7, with TRBD2 matching over 10 bases. CDR3 length: 17 amino acids. CDR1 and CDR2 from the germline V gene are SEHNR and FQNEAQ (reference sequence). Trimming took 5 bases from V and 2 from J; bases not matched to a gene: 12. The CDR3 DNA follows: TGTGCCAGCAGCCAATCCGCTAGCGGGAGTGATGCCTACGAGCAGTACTTC. It codes for CASSQSASGSDAYEQYF.

As concerns this clone: This same CDR3 is encoded by further DNA sequences in the sample. The V call is TRBV6-5, the J call TRBJ2-7; 7 nucleotides match TRBD1. CDR3 size: 14 residues. CDR1 and CDR2 (germline): MNHEY, SVGAGI. The junction had 5 bases not matched to a gene; V was cut back by 2 bases and J by 4 bases. CDR3 region: CASSYAGGGYEQYF. The DNA of the CDR3 is TGTGCCAGCAGTTACGCAGGGGGTGGGTACGAGCAGTACTTC.